This T cell receptor beta chain was retrieved from a study of Ad26.COV2.S vaccination and SARS-CoV-2 variants. Across the whole study: Once, or twice with 56 days between doses, Ad26.COV2.S was given intramuscularly.

There are 15 residues in the CDR3. Germline CDR1 is SNHLY and CDR2 is FYNNEI. A note on this clone: At one end, the junction sequence differs from germline, possibly due to a read error.

This sample's treatment: around 19 received Ad26.COV2.S at low or high dose, single or two shots; several received placebo; per-sample allocation not given. The samples were gathered on day 63 after the first injection of vaccine or placebo. Profiling relied on immunoSEQ multiplex PCR, and the TCRdb table lists in-frame clones only, not all of them. Found here are around 340,000 clones, around 89% of them singletons; the top ten hold approximately 5%. The chain links TRBV2 to TRBJ1-2; 7 bases are a match to TRBD1. The origin of this receptor is a person between 18 and 59 years old who received the Ad26.COV2.S COVID-19 vaccine or a placebo. Sequences were derived from peripheral blood, sampled in a trial of Ad26.COV2.S vaccine versus placebo. The CDR3 sequence is CASREEGGADYGYTF. The CDR3 coding sequence is TGTGCCAGCAGAGAAGAAGGGGGCGCTGACTATGGCTACACCTTC.